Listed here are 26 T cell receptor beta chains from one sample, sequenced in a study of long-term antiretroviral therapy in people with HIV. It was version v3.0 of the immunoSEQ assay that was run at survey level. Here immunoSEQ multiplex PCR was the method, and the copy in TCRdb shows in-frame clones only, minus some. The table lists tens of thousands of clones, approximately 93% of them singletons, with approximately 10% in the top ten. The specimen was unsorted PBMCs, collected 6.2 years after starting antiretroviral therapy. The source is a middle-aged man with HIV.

CDR3 nucleotide sequence: TGTGCCAGTAGTATCCTAGCGGGAGGTAACTACGAGCAGTACTTC. This translates into CASSILAGGNYEQYF. This chain joins TRBV19 and TRBJ2-7, with 11 positions matching TRBD2. CDR1 and CDR2 from the germline V gene are LNHDA and SQIVND (reference sequence). The J segment lost 3 bases and the V segment lost 3 bases, leaving 4 bases of the junction unmatched. The CDR3 runs to 15 residues.

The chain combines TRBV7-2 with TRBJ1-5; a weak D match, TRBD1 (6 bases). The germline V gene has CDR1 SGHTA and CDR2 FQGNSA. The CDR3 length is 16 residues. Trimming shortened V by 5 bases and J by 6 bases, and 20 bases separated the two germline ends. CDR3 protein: CASSPQGGGVPQPQHF. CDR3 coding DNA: TGTGCCAGCAGCCCTCAGGGAGGGGGGGTCCCTCAGCCCCAGCATTTT.

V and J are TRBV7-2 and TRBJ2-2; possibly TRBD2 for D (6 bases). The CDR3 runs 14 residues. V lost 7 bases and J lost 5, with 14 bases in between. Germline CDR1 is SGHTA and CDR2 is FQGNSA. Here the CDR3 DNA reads TGTGCCAGCACCTTGGGAGGTGGGACCGGGGAGCTGTTTTTT. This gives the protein CASTLGGGTGELFF.

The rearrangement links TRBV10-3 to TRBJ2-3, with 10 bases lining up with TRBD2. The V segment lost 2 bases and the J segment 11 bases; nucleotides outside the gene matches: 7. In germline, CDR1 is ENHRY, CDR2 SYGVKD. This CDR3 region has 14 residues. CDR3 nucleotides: TGTGCCATCAGTGAGAGTCTAGCGGGGGTAATGCAGTATTTT. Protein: CAISESLAGVMQYF.

CDR3 in DNA: TGTGCTAGTGGTCTGCGTGACAATGAGCAGTTCTTC. Amino acids: CASGLRDNEQFF. The chain combines TRBV12-5 with TRBJ2-1; D not resolved. Per germline, CDR1 LGHNT and CDR2 FRNRAP. This CDR3 is 12 amino acids long. The V end lost 5 bases, the J end lost 5 bases, and 7 bases lay between the germline ends.

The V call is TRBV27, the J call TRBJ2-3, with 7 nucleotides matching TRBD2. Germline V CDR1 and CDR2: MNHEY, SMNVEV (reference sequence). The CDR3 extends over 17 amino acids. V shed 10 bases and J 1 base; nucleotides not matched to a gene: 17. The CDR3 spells CATWGGSSLIGTDTQYF. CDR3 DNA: TGTGCCACCTGGGGAGGGAGTTCACTTATTGGCACAGATACGCAGTATTTT.

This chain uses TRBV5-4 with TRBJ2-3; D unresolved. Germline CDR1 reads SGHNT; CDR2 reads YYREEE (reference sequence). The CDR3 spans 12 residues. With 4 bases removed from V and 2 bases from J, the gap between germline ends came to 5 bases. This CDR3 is CASSLNTDTQYF. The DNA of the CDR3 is TGTGCCAGCAGCCTAAACACAGATACGCAGTATTTT.

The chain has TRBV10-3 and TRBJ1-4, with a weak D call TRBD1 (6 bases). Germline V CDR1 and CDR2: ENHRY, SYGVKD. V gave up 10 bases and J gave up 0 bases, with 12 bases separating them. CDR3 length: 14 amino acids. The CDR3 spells CATKTGSTNEKLFF. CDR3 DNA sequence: TGTGCCACCAAGACAGGCTCAACTAATGAAAAACTGTTTTTT.

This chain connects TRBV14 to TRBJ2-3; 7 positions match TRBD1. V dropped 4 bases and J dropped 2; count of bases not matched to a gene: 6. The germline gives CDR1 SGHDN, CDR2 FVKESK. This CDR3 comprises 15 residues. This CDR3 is CASSRRQGDTDTQYF. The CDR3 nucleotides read TGTGCCAGCAGCCGTCGTCAGGGGGACACAGATACGCAGTATTTT.

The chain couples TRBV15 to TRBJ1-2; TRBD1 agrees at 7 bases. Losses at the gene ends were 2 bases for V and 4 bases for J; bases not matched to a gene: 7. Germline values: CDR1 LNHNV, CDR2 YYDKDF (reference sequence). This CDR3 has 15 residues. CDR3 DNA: TGTGCCACCAGCAGATCCAGGGGACAGCCCTATGGCTACACCTTC. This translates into CATSRSRGQPYGYTF.

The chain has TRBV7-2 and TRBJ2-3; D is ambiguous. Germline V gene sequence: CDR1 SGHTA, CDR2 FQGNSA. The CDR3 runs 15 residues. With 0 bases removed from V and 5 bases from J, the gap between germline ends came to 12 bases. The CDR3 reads CASSLAPGAKDTQYF. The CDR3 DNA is TGTGCCAGCAGCTTAGCGCCCGGAGCGAAAGATACGCAGTATTTT.

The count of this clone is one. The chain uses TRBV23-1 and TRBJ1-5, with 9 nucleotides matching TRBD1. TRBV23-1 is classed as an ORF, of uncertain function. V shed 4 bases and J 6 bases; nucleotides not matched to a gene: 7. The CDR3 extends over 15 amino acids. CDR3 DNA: TGCGCCAGCAGTCCATACAGGGGGCGCGGTCAGCCCCAGCATTTT. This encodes CASSPYRGRGQPQHF.

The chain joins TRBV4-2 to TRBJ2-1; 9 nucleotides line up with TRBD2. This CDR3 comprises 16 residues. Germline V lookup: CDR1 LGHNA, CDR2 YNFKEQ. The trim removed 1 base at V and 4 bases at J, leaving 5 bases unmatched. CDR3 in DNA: TGTGCCAGCAGCCAAGCGACTAGCGGTTTATACAATGAGCAGTTCTTC. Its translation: CASSQATSGLYNEQFF.

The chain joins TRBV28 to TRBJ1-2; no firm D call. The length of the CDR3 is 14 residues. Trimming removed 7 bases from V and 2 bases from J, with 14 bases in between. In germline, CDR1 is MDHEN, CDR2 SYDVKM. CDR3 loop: CASKGVAGNYGYTF. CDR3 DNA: TGTGCCAGCAAGGGAGTGGCCGGGAACTATGGCTACACCTTC.

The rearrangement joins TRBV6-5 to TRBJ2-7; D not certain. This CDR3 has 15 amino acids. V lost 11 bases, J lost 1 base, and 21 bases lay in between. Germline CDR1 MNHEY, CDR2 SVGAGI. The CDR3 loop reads CARLWVPLRSYEQYF. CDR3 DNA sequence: TGTGCCCGCCTTTGGGTTCCCCTTAGGTCCTACGAGCAGTACTTC.

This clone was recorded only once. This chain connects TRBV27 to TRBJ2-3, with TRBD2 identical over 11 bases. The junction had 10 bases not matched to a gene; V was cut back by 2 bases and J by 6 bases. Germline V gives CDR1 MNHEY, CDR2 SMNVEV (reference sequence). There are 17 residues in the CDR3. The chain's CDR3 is CASSLSPSGGPRDTQYF. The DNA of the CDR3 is TGTGCCAGCAGTTTAAGCCCTAGCGGGGGGCCCAGGGATACGCAGTATTTT.

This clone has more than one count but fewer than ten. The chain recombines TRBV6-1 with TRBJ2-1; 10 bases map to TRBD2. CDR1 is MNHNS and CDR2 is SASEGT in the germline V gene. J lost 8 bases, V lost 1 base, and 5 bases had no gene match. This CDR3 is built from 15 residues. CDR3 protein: CASSEGSGGQDEQFF. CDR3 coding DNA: TGTGCCAGCAGTGAAGGTAGCGGGGGGCAAGATGAGCAGTTCTTC.

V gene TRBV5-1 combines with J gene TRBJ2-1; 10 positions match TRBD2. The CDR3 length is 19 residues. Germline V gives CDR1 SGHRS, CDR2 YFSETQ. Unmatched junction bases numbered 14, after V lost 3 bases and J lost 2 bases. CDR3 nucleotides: TGCGCCAGCAGCTGGGTTCTAGCGGGGGTGCCAAGCCCCTACAATGAGCAGTTCTTC. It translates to CASSWVLAGVPSPYNEQFF.

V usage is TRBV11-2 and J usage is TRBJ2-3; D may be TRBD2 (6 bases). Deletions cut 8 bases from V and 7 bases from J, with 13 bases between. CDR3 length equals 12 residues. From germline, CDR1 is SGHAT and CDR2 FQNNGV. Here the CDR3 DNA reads TGTGCCAGCCTTACCGCGGGGAATACGCAGTATTTT. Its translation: CASLTAGNTQYF.

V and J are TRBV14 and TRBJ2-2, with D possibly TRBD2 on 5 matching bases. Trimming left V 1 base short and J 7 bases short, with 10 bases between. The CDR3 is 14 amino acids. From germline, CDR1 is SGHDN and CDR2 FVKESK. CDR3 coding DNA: TGTGCCAGCAGCCAAGCACTAGTGTACGGGGAGCTGTTTTTT. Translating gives CASSQALVYGELFF.

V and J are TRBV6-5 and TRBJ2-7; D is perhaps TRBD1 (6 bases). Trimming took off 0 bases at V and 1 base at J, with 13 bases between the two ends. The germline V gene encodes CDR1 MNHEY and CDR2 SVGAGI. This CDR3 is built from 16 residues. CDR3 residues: CASSYSRRGSSYEQYF. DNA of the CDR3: TGTGCCAGCAGTTACTCGCGCAGGGGCAGTTCCTACGAGCAGTACTTC.

In DNA, the CDR3 is TGCAGCGTTGCTCCTCTAGTGAGTCCCTACAATGAGCAGTTCTTC. The encoded protein is CSVAPLVSPYNEQFF. This chain links TRBV29-1 with TRBJ2-1; D not certain. The CDR3 spans 15 residues. CDR1 is SQVTM and CDR2 is ANQGSEA in the germline V gene. V was cut by 4 bases and J by 2 bases, with 15 bases left in between.

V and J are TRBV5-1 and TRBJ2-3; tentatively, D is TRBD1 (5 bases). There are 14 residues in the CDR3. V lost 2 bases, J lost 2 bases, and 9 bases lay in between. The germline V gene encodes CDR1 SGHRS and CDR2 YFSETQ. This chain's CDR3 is CASSFGHNTDTQYF. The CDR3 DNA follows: TGCGCCAGCAGCTTTGGACACAACACAGATACGCAGTATTTT. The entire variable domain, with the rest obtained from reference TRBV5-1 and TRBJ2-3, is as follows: KAGVTQTPRYLIKTRGQQVTLSCSPISGHRSVSWYQQTPGQGLQFLFEYFSETQRNKGNFPGRFSGRQFSNSRSEMNVSTLELGDSALYLCASSFGHNTDTQYFGPGTRLTVL.

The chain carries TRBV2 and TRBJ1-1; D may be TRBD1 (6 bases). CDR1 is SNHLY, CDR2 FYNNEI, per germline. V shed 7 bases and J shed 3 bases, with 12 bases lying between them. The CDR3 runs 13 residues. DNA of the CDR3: TGTGCCAGCACCGAGTGGGGGCACACTGAAGCTTTCTTT. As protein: CASTEWGHTEAFF.

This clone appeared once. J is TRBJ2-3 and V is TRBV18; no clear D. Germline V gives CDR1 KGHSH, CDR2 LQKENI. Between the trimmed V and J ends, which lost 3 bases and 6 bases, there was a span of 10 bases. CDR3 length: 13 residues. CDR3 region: CASSPSQQDTQYF. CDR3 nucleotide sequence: TGTGCCAGCTCACCGTCCCAGCAGGATACGCAGTATTTT.

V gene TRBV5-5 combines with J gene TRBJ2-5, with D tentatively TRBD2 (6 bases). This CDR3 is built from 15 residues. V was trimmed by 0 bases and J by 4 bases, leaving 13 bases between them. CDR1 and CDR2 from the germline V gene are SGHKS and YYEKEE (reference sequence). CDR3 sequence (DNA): TGTGCCAGCAGCTTGGCAGGGCTGGAGGGAGAGACCCAGTACTTC. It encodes CASSLAGLEGETQYF.